The next 18 T cell receptor beta chains were all read from a single sample in a study of shared clonotypes between healthy human individuals. The repertoire was sequenced with immunoSEQ multiplex PCR; TCRdb's copy has only in-frame clones and lacks some. The sample lists hundreds of thousands of clones, 90% to 98% occurring once. The sample consisted of memory CD8+ T cells sorted from blood. Subset reported: CD45RO+ cells pooled with CCR7-negative TemRA cells. The receptors stem from a man under 40 in good health.

This rearrangement joins TRBV5-1 to TRBJ2-5; D is unclear. This CDR3 region has 13 residues. Germline V gives CDR1 SGHRS, CDR2 YFSETQ. Between the trimmed V and J ends, which lost 3 bases and 5 bases, there was a span of 11 bases. In DNA form, the CDR3 reads TGCGCCAGCAGCTCCTACACCGAGGAGACCCAGTACTTC. Translation: CASSSYTEETQYF. Looking up the rest from reference TRBV5-1 and TRBJ2-5 gives the full variable domain: KAGVTQTPRYLIKTRGQQVTLSCSPISGHRSVSWYQQTPGQGLQFLFEYFSETQRNKGNFPGRFSGRQFSNSRSEMNVSTLELGDSALYLCASSSYTEETQYFGPGTRLLVL.

The rearrangement uses TRBV27 and TRBJ2-2, with TRBD1 identical over 7 bases. The CDR3 spans 16 residues. V shed 4 bases and J 2 bases; nucleotides not matched to a gene: 7. Germline CDR1 and CDR2: MNHEY and SMNVEV (reference sequence). The CDR3 nucleotides are TGTGCCAGCAGTTCCATGGGACAGATAAACACCGGGGAGCTGTTTTTT. Translating it yields CASSSMGQINTGELFF.

The sample holds one count of this clone. The J gene is TRBJ1-1, the V gene TRBV6-5; a possible D gene is TRBD1 (5 bases). CDR1 is MNHEY and CDR2 is SVGAGI in the germline V gene. Trimming left V 8 bases short and J 1 base short, with 14 bases between. CDR3 size: 14 residues. In DNA, the CDR3 is TGTGCCAGCTCCCAGGGTTTTAGGAACACTGAAGCTTTCTTT. Amino acids: CASSQGFRNTEAFF.

V is TRBV9 and J is TRBJ2-7; D may match TRBD1 or TRBD2 (6 bases each). Germline V CDR1 and CDR2: SGDLS, YYNGEE. The CDR3 spans 16 residues. V lost 0 bases, J lost 3 bases, and 16 bases lay in between. The CDR3 reads CASSVAPRGDLYEQYF. The CDR3 DNA reads as TGTGCCAGCAGCGTAGCTCCGAGGGGGGACCTCTACGAGCAGTACTTC.

The chain has TRBV7-3 and TRBJ2-7, with D maybe TRBD1 (6 bases). V gave up 1 base and J gave up 4 bases, with 14 bases separating them. The CDR3 has 15 residues. Per germline, CDR1 SGHTA and CDR2 FQGTGA. The CDR3: CASSLISEGEYEQYF. CDR3 DNA sequence: TGTGCCAGCAGCTTAATTAGCGAGGGGGAGTACGAGCAGTACTTC.

The chain uses TRBV15 and TRBJ2-6, with D perhaps matching TRBD1 (6 bases). Looked up from germline, CDR1 is LNHNV and CDR2 is YYDKDF (reference sequence). The CDR3 length is 16 residues. V lost 1 base and J lost 1, with 8 bases in between. The CDR3, as DNA: TGTGCCACCAGCAGAGGGACAGTTTCTGGGGCCAACGTCCTGACTTTC. Encoded protein: CATSRGTVSGANVLTF.

The rearrangement links TRBV11-1 to TRBJ2-6, with 8 bases lining up with TRBD1. V lost 5 bases, J lost 4 bases, and 7 bases stayed unmatched. This CDR3 contains 16 residues. Germline CDR1 SGHAT, CDR2 FQDESV (reference sequence). The CDR3 loop reads CASSPRQGQGANVLTF. The CDR3 nucleotides are TGTGCCAGCAGCCCGCGACAGGGGCAGGGGGCCAACGTCCTGACTTTC.

CDR3 protein: CASIEGHYGYTF. As DNA, the CDR3 is TGTGCCAGCATCGAGGGGCACTATGGCTACACCTTC. V usage is TRBV2 and J usage is TRBJ1-2; D possibly corresponds to TRBD1 (5 bases). This CDR3 has 12 residues. Trimming took off 7 bases at V and 3 bases at J, with 9 bases between the two ends. Germline V gene data show CDR1 as SNHLY and CDR2 as FYNNEI.

The J gene is TRBJ2-7, the V gene TRBV5-1, with a possible D match to TRBD1 (5 bases). The germline V gene has CDR1 SGHRS and CDR2 YFSETQ. V was trimmed by 5 bases and J by 5 bases, leaving 8 bases between them. This CDR3 is built from 11 residues. The CDR3 protein is CASRGHDEQYF. Here the CDR3 DNA reads TGCGCCAGCAGGGGGCACGACGAGCAGTACTTC.

The chain employs TRBV5-1 and TRBJ2-3; D is unresolved. The CDR3 totals 14 residues. CDR1 SGHRS and CDR2 YFSETQ come from the germline V gene. Trimming pared 2 bases from V and 4 bases from J, leaving 11 bases between. This CDR3 reads CASSFRPGADTQYF. The CDR3 DNA is TGCGCCAGCAGCTTCAGACCGGGCGCAGATACGCAGTATTTT.

The chain carries TRBV4-1 and TRBJ2-1, with 10 positions matching TRBD2. Germline CDR1 MGHRA, CDR2 YSYEKL. V was clipped by 4 bases and J by 0 bases; unmatched bases: 6. The CDR3 spans 17 residues. For the CDR3, the DNA is TGCGCCAGCAGCCCAGCTAGCGGGAGAGACTCCTACAATGAGCAGTTCTTC. Its translation: CASSPASGRDSYNEQFF.

This rearrangement joins TRBV2 to TRBJ2-7, with unresolved D. Germline V gives CDR1 SNHLY, CDR2 FYNNEI. The CDR3 is made up of 13 amino acids. Trimming left V 6 bases short and J 0 bases short, with 9 bases between. The CDR3 spells CASRRVSSYEQYF. In DNA form, the CDR3 reads TGTGCCAGCAGACGGGTCTCCTCCTACGAGCAGTACTTC.

The chain joins TRBV9 to TRBJ2-5; 8 bases are shared with TRBD2. CDR1 SGDLS and CDR2 YYNGEE come from the germline V gene. With V trimmed by 4 bases and J by 5 bases, 10 bases remained unmatched. This CDR3 comprises 15 residues. The CDR3 region is CASSFGSGTSETQYF. The CDR3 nucleotides read TGTGCCAGCAGCTTCGGTAGCGGGACTTCGGAGACCCAGTACTTC.

CDR3 sequence reads: CASSLGLVSTPDTQYF. DNA for the CDR3: TGCGCCAGCAGCTTGGGACTAGTAAGCACCCCAGATACGCAGTATTTT. The chain uses TRBV5-1 and TRBJ2-3; D might be TRBD2 (6 bases). The germline V gene has CDR1 SGHRS and CDR2 YFSETQ. The V gene lost 0 bases and the J gene lost 4 bases, with 15 bases spanning the gap. This CDR3 spans 16 amino acids.

The J gene is TRBJ1-5, the V gene TRBV6-1, with D unclear. The CDR3 sequence is 14 residues long. V dropped 4 bases and J dropped 0 bases, with 7 bases sitting between them. Germline V gene sequence: CDR1 MNHNS, CDR2 SASEGT. CDR3 region: CASSGPYSNQPQHF. The CDR3 DNA reads as TGTGCCAGCAGTGGACCATATAGCAATCAGCCCCAGCATTTT.

The gene calls are TRBV5-4 and TRBJ1-1, with TRBD1 as a possible D gene (5 bases). V was shortened by 4 bases and J by 5 bases, with 12 bases between the two germline ends. This CDR3 is 13 amino acids long. Germline CDR1 reads SGHNT; CDR2 reads YYREEE (reference sequence). CDR3 coding DNA: TGTGCCAGCAGCCCGGGTGGGGGGACTGAAGCTTTCTTT. This encodes CASSPGGGTEAFF.

The CDR3 here is CATSRTGGASQPQHF. CDR3 nucleotide sequence: TGTGCCACCAGCAGGACAGGGGGCGCATCTCAGCCCCAGCATTTT. V usage is TRBV15 and J usage is TRBJ1-5, with 10 positions matching TRBD1. The trim removed 3 bases at V and 6 bases at J, leaving 5 bases unmatched. Germline loops: CDR1 LNHNV, CDR2 YYDKDF (reference sequence). The CDR3 totals 15 residues.

The chain combines TRBV19 with TRBJ1-5; D not resolved. This CDR3 has 14 residues. V lost 2 bases, J lost 10 bases, and 15 bases lay in between. Germline-derived CDR1 and CDR2 are LNHDA and SQIVND (reference sequence). The CDR3 sequence is CASSITGNLRPQHF. CDR3 coding DNA: TGTGCCAGTAGTATAACGGGGAATCTTCGTCCCCAGCATTTT.